This T cell receptor beta chain was captured by sequencing in a study of regulatory T cells in long-lasting Graves disease. Whole-study context: The study enrolled newly diagnosed Graves' patients on antithyroid drugs under 3 months.

Indicated time point: newly diagnosed GD, antithyroid drugs for less than 3 months. With RNA extracted from PBMCs as input, the TCR library was made. With iRepertoire HTBI primers and Arm-PCR of CDR3 regions, TCR beta libraries were built. Using its own MiXCR run on the multiplex PCR reads, TCRdb lists one record per CDR3 protein. The data show 400,000 to 550,000 distinct CDR3 sequences, roughly 17% seen once. The germline V gene encodes CDR1 MDHEN and CDR2 SYDVKM. This CDR3 is built from 15 residues. Deletions cut 6 bases from V and 5 bases from J, with 19 bases between. Concerning this clonotype itself: The antigen is undetermined. This may arise from a read error, as a much more abundant clone is one base away.

Findings of the study overall: Favoring TRBV28, TRBJ1-2 and TRBJ2-5 was a feature seen in persistent disease.

The sample also formed part of further work on T cells in Graves' hyperthyroidism and ophthalmopathy. In that study: Primed by the HTBI set, a first-round RT-PCR was run on the TCR CDR3.

The specimen was peripheral blood mononuclear cells (PBMCs), collected at new diagnosis, from a patient treated with antithyroid drugs. This clonotype originated in a woman in her thirties with Graves disease. The chain uses TRBV28 and TRBJ2-5, with D tentatively TRBD1 (6 bases). DNA for the CDR3: TGTGCCAGCAGCTCATTGGACAGCCCACGGGAGACCCAGTACTTC. Translation gives CASSSLDSPRETQYF.